Shown below are 10 T cell receptor beta chains from a single sample sequenced in a study of a mutant IDH1 vaccine in newly diagnosed glioma. The time point here: baseline, week 1 (first vaccination visit). Regarding treatment: pre-vaccination baseline after standard-of-care therapy. TCRdb keeps only in-frame clones here, not all; method: immunoSEQ multiplex PCR. Seen here are about 51,000 clones, about three quarters observed once, and the top ten hold 1.5% to 2%. This specimen consisted of PBMCs, obtained from a glioma patient treated with radiotherapy, temozolomide or both. These receptors were taken from a woman in her thirties or forties with glioma.

V gene TRBV30 combines with J gene TRBJ2-5; the D gene is possibly TRBD2 (5 bases). V was trimmed by 0 bases and J by 5 bases, leaving 10 bases between them. The CDR3 has 13 residues. Germline CDR1 and CDR2: GTSNPN and SVGIG (reference sequence). In DNA form, the CDR3 reads TGTGCCTGGAGTGTACTTGCGGGTGAGACCCAGTACTTC. It translates to CAWSVLAGETQYF.

The CDR3 DNA follows: TGTGCCATCAGTCCGACTAGCGGGGGCTACATTCAGTACTTC. It translates to CAISPTSGGYIQYF. J is TRBJ2-4 and V is TRBV10-3, with 12 bases identical to TRBD2. The CDR3 extends over 14 amino acids. With V trimmed by 5 bases and J by 8 bases, 4 bases remained unmatched. Germline V CDR1 and CDR2: ENHRY, SYGVKD.

The chain employs TRBV15 and TRBJ2-7; TRBD2 matches at 10 bases. The CDR3 is 14 residues long. Germline V CDR1 and CDR2: LNHNV, YYDKDF (reference sequence). The V gene end was trimmed by 3 bases and the J gene end by 4 bases; junction bases not matched to a gene: 3. CDR3 residues: CATSRGSGGYEQYF. CDR3 DNA sequence: TGTGCCACCAGCAGGGGTAGCGGGGGGTACGAGCAGTACTTC.

CDR3 DNA: TGTGCCAGCAGCCCCTTAGGTTCCGAAAAACTGTTTTTT. Its translation is CASSPLGSEKLFF. The gene calls are TRBV7-2 and TRBJ1-4; no definite D call. Germline CDR1 reads SGHTA; CDR2 reads FQGNSA. The CDR3 sequence is 13 residues long. V was pared by 5 bases and J by 8 bases, with 12 bases between. Based on the CDR3 plus reference TRBV7-2 and TRBJ1-4, the full variable domain is GAGVSQSPSNKVTEKGKDVELRCDPISGHTALYWYRQSLGQGLEFLIYFQGNSAPDKSGLPSDRFSAERTGGSVSTLTIQRTQQEDSAVYLCASSPLGSEKLFFGSGTQLSVL.

CDR3 amino acids: CASSNRDGRGVEQYF. In DNA form, the CDR3 reads TGTGCCAGCAGCAACCGGGACGGAAGGGGAGTCGAGCAGTACTTC. The rearrangement uses TRBV27 and TRBJ2-7; D might be TRBD1 or TRBD2, each matching 5 bases. Trimming took 6 bases from V and 6 from J, leaving 21 bases between them. Looked up from germline, CDR1 is MNHEY and CDR2 is SMNVEV (reference sequence). This CDR3 is built from 15 residues.

The chain has TRBV5-5 and TRBJ2-5; 10 bases map to TRBD2. In germline, CDR1 is SGHKS, CDR2 YYEKEE (reference sequence). This CDR3 is 16 amino acids long. Trimming took 5 bases from V and 5 from J; bases not matched to a gene: 12. This chain's CDR3 is CASRFAGTSVPETQYF. In nucleotides, the CDR3 is TGTGCCAGCAGATTCGCCGGGACTAGCGTCCCCGAGACCCAGTACTTC.

The chain couples TRBV4-1 to TRBJ1-2; D perhaps matches TRBD1 (5 bases). The CDR3 totals 14 residues. V lost 0 bases to trimming and J lost 4 bases, with 9 bases between them. The germline V gene has CDR1 MGHRA and CDR2 YSYEKL. The CDR3 here is CASSQDGGVYGYTF. The CDR3 nucleotides are TGCGCCAGCAGCCAAGATGGGGGGGTCTATGGCTACACCTTC.

This clone was detected a few times. The rearrangement links TRBV19 to TRBJ1-3; D not resolved. The CDR3 consists of 16 residues. V lost 6 bases and J 3 bases, leaving 18 bases between the germline ends. Per the germline V gene, CDR1 is LNHDA and CDR2 is SQIVND (reference sequence). CDR3: CASRPSWQTFGNTIYF. CDR3 bases: TGTGCCAGTAGACCGAGTTGGCAGACCTTTGGAAACACCATATATTTT. The variable domain in full, with the rest retrieved from reference TRBV19 and TRBJ1-3, is DGGITQSPKYLFRKEGQNVTLSCEQNLNHDAMYWYRQDPGQGLRLIYYSQIVNDFQKGDIAEGYSVSREKKESFPLTVTSAQKNPTAFYLCASRPSWQTFGNTIYFGEGSWLTVV.

This clone was seen a few times. V usage is TRBV29-1 and J usage is TRBJ1-1, with TRBD1 matching 8 bases. Unmatched junction bases numbered 3, after V lost 5 bases and J lost 4 bases. The germline gives CDR1 SQVTM, CDR2 ANQGSEA. The CDR3 has 12 amino acids. The CDR3 loop reads CSVSRGPTEAFF. The CDR3 DNA sequence: TGCAGCGTTTCCAGGGGGCCCACTGAAGCTTTCTTT.

This chain links TRBV5-1 with TRBJ1-1; 8 bases match TRBD1. Germline values: CDR1 SGHRS, CDR2 YFSETQ. CDR3 size: 14 residues. V dropped 4 bases and J dropped 8; count of bases not matched to a gene: 10. DNA of the CDR3: TGCGCCAGCAGCCTTTTATCCGGGACAGGAGAAGCTTTCTTT. Translated, it gives CASSLLSGTGEAFF.